One T cell receptor beta chain is described in this entry. This clone was counted between two and nine times. Its antigen has not been determined. Base quality data are lacking; no much larger clone is found one base away. The treatment or condition label corresponds to: oral pan-JAK inhibitor, 5-10 mg twice daily. Peripheral blood and lesional scalp punch biopsies were obtained from patients with alopecia areata. PBMCs were isolated by density centrifugation and stained for CD3, CD4 and CD8, after which CD4+ and CD8+ T cells were sorted on a FACSAria. The data belong to a study of CD8+ T cells in alopecia areata (dated by TCRdb to between 2018 and 2020). General notes on the study: Treated patients were enrolled in an open-label pilot trial of oral tofacitinib, 5 to 10 mg twice daily, for moderate-to-severe alopecia areata. Tofacitinib was given for 6 to 18 months, followed by 6 months of follow-up off drug to assess delayed response and recurrence. Disease severity in treated patients was measured with the SALT score, which quantifies the percentage of affected scalp surface area. To study T cell clonal expansion in alopecia areata, the researchers applied high-throughput TCRbeta sequencing to both the C3H/HeJ mouse model and human patients. Scalp tissue and sorted CD4+ and CD8+ peripheral blood T cells from patchy and totalis/universalis alopecia areata patients and from healthy controls were covered by human TCRbeta sequencing. Tofacitinib-treated patients had biopsies at baseline and at 4 and 24 weeks of treatment, with a later scalp biopsy in several patients. Scalp clonality was compared among normal scalp (n=4), patchy alopecia areata scalp (n=8), and alopecia totalis/universalis scalp (n=8). RNA was obtained with the PAXgene miRNA kit for fixed scalp, the miRNeasy kit for PBMCs, and the RNeasy kit for mouse skin. Amplification of TCRbeta CDR3 regions was done by immunoSEQ multiplex PCR using 35 Vbeta forward primers and 13 Jbeta reverse primers.

Broad study findings and their caveats: Unlike mouse skin, which is dominated by gammadelta T cells, normal human skin has resident alphabeta T cells that are also sequenced, and this complicates analysis of the scalp TCR repertoire. Because the treated cohort was small and had only one nonresponder, larger studies are needed to examine links between baseline CD8+ expansion and response. Tofacitinib significantly decreased scalp clonality and the number of expanded CD8+ clones among the top 100 scalp clones. TCR sequences shared between patients were less clear than in mice, possibly partly because of HLA diversity in the patient population. Compared with normal scalp, lesional scalp had higher clonality and more expanded CD8+ clones, particularly in alopecia totalis/universalis, a pattern that suggests antigenic drive. During tofacitinib treatment, many expanded lesional clones stuck around in both scalp and blood, and this persistence may partly explain why relapse happens after treatment is stopped.

Library generation was performed with the immunoSEQ multiplex PCR assay. RNA was extracted from all samples and reverse transcribed into cDNA as template for TCR sequencing. SuperScript III was used for first-strand cDNA synthesis, primed with a 2:1 mix of oligo-dT and random hexamers. A synthetic immune receptor repertoire was used to gauge amplification bias, and whatever bias remained was removed computationally. In the source study's methods: Raw reads were preprocessed to remove errors, and CDR3 was defined according to IMGT conventions as the region from the conserved cysteine to phenylalanine. Clonality was computed by normalizing Shannon entropy by log2 of the number of productive unique TCRs and subtracting the result from 1. Whether each scalp clone was CD4 or CD8 was inferred by checking scalp TCRbeta sequences against the CD4 and CD8 repertoires from sorted blood. Not all clones reach the TCRdb copy of this immuneACCESS table, which keeps in-frame sequences only. Checked studies attribute under half of the gap to unresolved V genes and leave the rest unexplained. V and J calls and clone size are copied from that table; D and trimming were computed from the DNA. The sample contains fewer than 250,000 clones, approximately 67% of them found a single time. The top ten clonotypes cover approximately 1.3% of the sample.

The origin of this receptor is a human donor with alopecia areata. Specimen: CD4+ T cells sorted from blood, collected at week 49, from a patient treated with tofacitinib.

The CDR3: CAWSYGQVGKNIQYF. The DNA sequence is given as TGTGCCTGGAGTTATGGACAGGTTGGCAAAAACATTCAGTACTTC. The chain was built from TRBV30 and TRBJ2-4; 7 central nucleotides agree with TRBD1. The cysteine opens and the phenylalanine closes a CDR3 of 15 amino acids. The retained sequence is limited to the CDR3, 45 bases, with the frame set at the first base. V lost 2 bases and J lost 3 bases, and the count of bases not matched to a germline gene is 7. CDR1 and CDR2 are read off the germline V gene (reference sequence) as GTSNPN and SVGIG.